A selection of T cell receptor beta chains follows, all from one sample in a study of blood T cell repertoires in COVID-19. Clones were read by immunoSEQ multiplex PCR, and TCRdb kept only the in-frame ones, dropping some. This sample has about 170,000 clones, with 84% found just once. The sample consisted of peripheral blood. The receptors shown here come from a woman older than 75 with COVID-19, enrolled during active disease. The CDR3 runs from the conserved cysteine through the conserved F or W. The D gene is left open where the match is weak. Some rows have no size entry. The others give once, few or many, or a class for an expanded clone.

V	D	J	size	CDR3	DNA
TRBV5-4	TRBD2	TRBJ2-3	-	CASSGGTSGSRFTDTQYF	TGTGCCAGCAGCGGCGGGACTAGCGGTTCTAGATTCACAGATACGCAGTATTTT
TRBV19	TRBD2	TRBJ2-4	-	CASTRFGTLSGDIQYF	TGTGCCAGTACCCGATTCGGGACCCTCAGCGGGGACATTCAGTACTTC
TRBV4-1	-	TRBJ2-7	-	CASSPLVVGAYEQYF	TGCGCCAGCAGCCCTCTGGTCGTCGGGGCCTACGAGCAGTACTTC
TRBV2	TRBD1	TRBJ1-2	many	CASSVRDRAGYTF	TGTGCCAGCAGTGTTAGGGACAGGGCTGGCTACACCTTC
TRBV4-3	TRBD1	TRBJ1-3	-	CASSQDQIVDRVGNTIYF	TGCGCCAGCAGCCAAGATCAAATCGTGGACAGGGTTGGAAACACCATATATTTT
TRBV25-1	-	TRBJ2-7	-	CASSEWGVGKQYF	TGTGCCAGCAGTGAATGGGGAGTGGGAAAGCAGTACTTC
TRBV15	TRBD1	TRBJ2-5	once	CATSIIPTGTGETQYF	TGTGCCACCTCCATAATACCGACAGGGACGGGGGAGACCCAGTACTTC
TRBV11-2	-	TRBJ2-7	-	CASSHRDFNFEQYF	TGTGCCAGCAGCCACCGGGACTTTAACTTCGAGCAGTACTTC
TRBV28	-	TRBJ1-1	-	CASSPGQRLINSGTEAFF	TGTGCCAGCAGTCCCGGACAGCGGTTAATTAATTCGGGCACTGAAGCTTTCTTT
TRBV15	TRBD2	TRBJ2-5	-	CATSRVSGGQETQYF	TGTGCCACCAGCAGAGTTAGCGGGGGGCAAGAGACCCAATACTTC
TRBV6-2/TRBV6-3	TRBD2	TRBJ2-7	-	CASSGGTSYSYEQYF	TGTGCCAGCAGTGGCGGGACTAGCTATTCCTACGAGCAGTACTTC
TRBV18	-	TRBJ2-3	-	CASSPPIATDTQYF	TGTGCCAGCTCACCACCGATAGCGACAGATACGCAGTATTTT
TRBV2	TRBD1	TRBJ1-4	-	CASSVRDRVIDEKLFF	TGTGCCAGCAGCGTACGGGACAGGGTAATTGATGAAAAACTGTTTTTT
TRBV5-1	TRBD1	TRBJ1-2	-	CASSLAPGQGRGYTF	TGCGCCAGCAGCTTGGCACCGGGACAGGGTCGGGGCTACACCTTC
TRBV11-2	-	TRBJ1-3	once	CASSLVSRRFGNTIYF	TGTGCCAGCAGCTTAGTATCGCGGAGATTCGGAAACACCATATATTTT
TRBV13	TRBD2	TRBJ2-7	-	CASSLPTSGSNEQYF	TGTGCCAGCAGCCTCCCGACTAGCGGGAGTAACGAGCAGTACTTC
TRBV6-5	-	TRBJ1-2	-	CASRAPTGNYGYTF	TGTGCCAGCAGGGCCCCGACAGGAAATTATGGCTACACCTTC
TRBV5-1	TRBD1	TRBJ2-1	-	CASSGQGRNEQFF	TGCGCCAGCAGCGGACAGGGACGGAATGAGCAGTTCTTC
TRBV19	TRBD1	TRBJ2-7	-	CASSTAWGQVYEQYF	TGTGCCAGTAGCACTGCCTGGGGACAGGTCTACGAGCAGTACTTC
TRBV4-3	TRBD1	TRBJ1-1	-	CASSQGSLTGAAFF	TGCGCCAGCAGCCAAGGAAGCTTGACAGGGGCAGCTTTCTTT
TRBV5-6	TRBD1	TRBJ1-2	-	CASSLAGGIYGYTF	TGTGCCAGCAGCTTGGCAGGGGGTATCTATGGCTACACCTTC
TRBV18	TRBD1	TRBJ1-6	-	CASSSTGDSPLHF	TGTGCCAGCTCATCCACAGGGGACTCACCCCTCCACTTT
TRBV28	TRBD1	TRBJ1-5	-	CASSFVTGGNQPQHF	TGTGCCAGCAGTTTCGTGACAGGGGGCAATCAGCCCCAGCATTTT
TRBV10-3	-	TRBJ2-2	-	CAISEIAVGVAGELFF	TGTGCCATCAGTGAAATAGCGGTGGGGGTTGCCGGGGAGCTGTTTTTT
TRBV28	-	TRBJ2-7	-	CASSLRVEQYF	TGTGCCAGCAGTTTACGAGTCGAGCAGTACTTC
TRBV28	TRBD1	TRBJ1-3	-	CASETGGGGNTIYF	TGTGCCAGCGAAACAGGGGGAGGTGGAAACACCATATATTTT
TRBV28	TRBD1	TRBJ1-6	-	CASSAPGTEDSPLHF	TGTGCCAGCAGTGCCCCCGGGACAGAAGATTCACCCCTCCACTTT
TRBV5-4	TRBD2	TRBJ2-3	-	CASSLGGRSDTDTQYF	TGTGCCAGCAGCTTGGGCGGGAGATCAGACACAGATACGCAGTATTTT
TRBV28	-	TRBJ2-7	-	CAIRDKTYEQYF	TGTGCCATACGGGACAAAACCTACGAGCAGTACTTC
TRBV9	-	TRBJ1-2	-	CASSVEAGVGYTF	TGTGCCAGCAGCGTAGAAGCGGGTGTAGGCTACACCTTC
TRBV12-3/TRBV12-4	TRBD1	TRBJ1-6	-	CASSLQGDSPLHF	TGTGCCAGCAGTTTACAGGGGGACTCACCCCTCCACTTT
TRBV6-5	TRBD1	TRBJ1-2	-	CASRPDRVDGYTF	TGTGCCAGCAGGCCCGACAGGGTTGATGGCTACACCTTC
TRBV12-5	-	TRBJ1-6	-	CASAEGWGRNSPLHF	TGTGCTAGTGCAGAAGGGTGGGGCCGGAATTCACCCCTCCACTTT
TRBV3-1/TRBV3-2	-	TRBJ1-2	-	CASSQAGGYTF	TGTGCCAGCAGCCAAGCCGGGGGCTACACCTTC
TRBV6-1	TRBD1	TRBJ1-4	-	CASSEATGWDEKLFF	TGTGCCAGCAGTGAAGCGACAGGGTGGGATGAAAAACTGTTTTTT
TRBV13	TRBD1	TRBJ2-5	-	CASSSSGGKYETQYF	TGTGCCAGCAGCTCTTCAGGGGGAAAATATGAGACCCAGTACTTC
TRBV5-4	TRBD1	TRBJ2-7	-	CASSQDRGEGYEQYF	TGTGCCAGCAGCCAGGACAGGGGAGAAGGCTACGAGCAGTACTTC
TRBV11-3	TRBD1	TRBJ2-5	few	CASSRGQTETQYF	TGTGCCAGCAGCCGGGGACAGACGGAGACCCAGTACTTC
TRBV5-1	TRBD1	TRBJ2-5	-	CASSLAVTGVRETQYF	TGCGCCAGCAGCTTGGCCGTTACAGGGGTAAGGGAGACCCAGTACTTC
TRBV6-5	TRBD1	TRBJ1-5	-	CASSQDRGSNQPQHF	TGTGCCAGCAGTCAGGACAGGGGTAGCAATCAGCCCCAGCATTTT
TRBV28	-	TRBJ1-3	-	CASSSVGNTIYF	TGTGCCAGCAGTTCAGTCGGAAACACCATATATTTT
TRBV4-2	-	TRBJ2-4	-	CASSPDSGSLNIQYF	TGTGCCAGCAGCCCCGACTCCGGGAGTTTGAACATTCAGTACTTC
TRBV18	-	TRBJ1-2	-	CASSPLQDYGYTF	TGTGCCAGCTCACCTCTACAGGATTATGGCTACACCTTC
TRBV19	-	TRBJ1-1	-	CASKQPRGQTTEAFF	TGTGCCAGTAAACAACCAAGGGGACAAACGACTGAAGCTTTCTTT